These T cell receptor beta chains were read from a single sample in a study of blood T cell repertoires in COVID-19. This table comes from immunoSEQ multiplex PCR, and its TCRdb copy is limited to in-frame clones, with some not included. The profile shows roughly 120,000 clones, roughly 87% of them singletons. Sequencing input: peripheral blood. The receptors were sampled from a man older than 75 with acute or convalescent COVID-19. CDR3s include the opening cysteine and the closing phenylalanine or tryptophan. Each record gives: D gene, V gene, CDR3 length, J gene, clone size, CDR3 protein, CDR3 DNA. The D gene is left open where the match is weak. Clone size is shown for a subset of rows, as once, few, many or a class of expanded clone.

TRBD1,TRBV6-5,14,TRBJ1-2,.,CASSPGTGSYGYTF,TGTGCCAGCAGTCCCGGGACAGGATCCTATGGCTACACCTTC
.,TRBV6-5,16,TRBJ1-3,.,CASSYFGPEEGNTIYF,TGTGCCAGCAGTTACTTTGGACCGGAGGAAGGAAACACCATATATTTT
TRBD1,TRBV24-1,17,TRBJ2-5,.,CATSVFSGTGGRETQYF,TGTGCCACCAGTGTCTTCTCCGGGACAGGGGGGAGAGAGACCCAGTACTTC
TRBD2,TRBV19,15,TRBJ2-1,.,CASSTGLPQYNEQFF,TGTGCCAGTAGTACGGGACTACCCCAATACAATGAGCAGTTCTTC
TRBD1,TRBV7-9,13,TRBJ1-1,few,CASSPNRGTEAFF,TGTGCCAGCAGCCCGAACAGGGGCACTGAAGCTTTCTTT
TRBD1,TRBV5-1,13,TRBJ1-2,.,CASSLQDRNGYTF,TGCGCCAGCAGCCTCCAGGACAGGAATGGCTACACCTTC
.,TRBV3-1/TRBV3-2,15,TRBJ1-1,.,CASSQDGGMNTEAFF,TGTGCCAGCAGCCAAGATGGAGGGATGAACACTGAAGCTTTCTTT
TRBD1,TRBV6-1,15,TRBJ1-2,.,CASSENYQGAGGYTF,TGTGCCAGCAGTGAGAACTATCAGGGGGCAGGTGGCTACACCTTC
.,TRBV24-1,11,TRBJ1-6,.,CATSNYSPLHF,TGTGCCACCTCAAACTATTCACCCCTCCACTTT
TRBD1,TRBV9,11,TRBJ1-2,.,CASQGAYGYTF,TGTGCCAGCCAGGGGGCGTATGGCTACACCTTC
TRBD1,TRBV20-1,14,TRBJ1-1,.,CSASPGRTGDFAYF,TGCAGTGCTAGTCCAGGGCGGACAGGGGACTTTGCTTACTTT
TRBD2,TRBV14,17,TRBJ2-3,.,CASSAIGTSGRMNTQYF,TGTGCCAGCAGCGCTATAGGGACTAGCGGGAGGATGAATACGCAGTATTTT
TRBD1,TRBV5-6,17,TRBJ2-2,.,CASRFGPGQSNTGELFF,TGTGCCAGCAGATTTGGGCCGGGACAGAGCAACACCGGGGAGCTGTTTTTT
.,TRBV15,14,TRBJ2-7,.,CATSRESGVYEQYF,TGTGCCACCAGCAGAGAGTCCGGGGTCTACGAGCAGTACTTC
.,TRBV2,12,TRBJ1-3,few,CASSALRNTIYF,TGTGCCAGCAGCGCGTTGAGAAACACCATATATTTT
.,TRBV18,14,TRBJ2-5,.,CASSPWQYQETQYF,TGTGCCAGCTCACCGTGGCAATACCAAGAGACCCAGTACTTC